This entry lists 18 T cell receptor beta chains sequenced from one sample in a study of blood T cells in healthy people across ages. A second PCR of roughly 7 to 11 cycles used a sample-barcoded 5' primer and a J-beta primer mix. TCRdb re-derived calls from the 5' RACE reads in MiXCR, one entry per CDR3 protein. The sample has 1.8 million or so distinct CDR3 sequences, 30% to 40% seen once. Sequences were obtained from blood. The receptors were gathered from a human donor in good health.

There are a few counts of this clonotype. The CDR3 protein is CATSSSGGIGYNEQFF. CDR3 in DNA: TGTGCCACCAGTTCTAGCGGGGGGATAGGTTACAATGAGCAGTTCTTC. The chain carries TRBV24-1 and TRBJ2-1; 11 positions agree with TRBD2. This CDR3 contains 16 residues. V lost 6 bases and J lost 4; bases outside the gene matches: 7. Germline V CDR1 and CDR2: KGHDR, SFDVKD.

This rearrangement joins TRBV29-1 to TRBJ2-3; 7 bases agree with TRBD1. Looked up from germline, CDR1 is SQVTM and CDR2 is ANQGSEA. This CDR3 is built from 15 residues. V trimming: 5 bases; J trimming: 2 bases; junction bases outside the gene matches: 10. This chain's CDR3 is CSVNPGTANTDTQYF. CDR3 in DNA: TGCAGCGTTAATCCCGGGACAGCTAACACAGATACGCAGTATTTT.

CDR3 sequence: CSARDQGTDTQYF. The DNA for the CDR3 is TGCAGTGCTAGAGATCAGGGCACAGATACGCAGTATTTT. The chain uses TRBV20-1 and TRBJ2-3; D unresolved. In germline, CDR1 is DFQATT, CDR2 SNEGSKA (reference sequence). V shed 0 bases and J shed 1 base, with 5 bases lying between them. This CDR3 has 13 residues.

This clonotype was detected a few times. The CDR3 here is CATSGGQGPYEQYF. CDR3 coding DNA: TGTGCCACCAGTGGTGGGCAGGGGCCCTACGAGCAGTACTTC. The V gene is TRBV24-1, the J gene TRBJ2-7, with D possibly being TRBD1 (6 bases). The CDR3 has 14 residues. In germline, CDR1 is KGHDR, CDR2 SFDVKD. V was pared by 5 bases and J by 2 bases, with 12 bases between.

This clonotype was found a few times. The chain employs TRBV4-1 and TRBJ1-2, with TRBD1 identical over 9 bases. Germline V gene sequence: CDR1 MGHRA, CDR2 YSYEKL. The CDR3 has 14 amino acids. V lost 1 base to trimming and J lost 7 bases; unmatched junction nucleotides: 4. CDR3 sequence: CASSQAQGARGYTF. CDR3 nucleotides: TGCGCCAGCAGCCAAGCACAGGGGGCGCGTGGCTACACCTTC.

This clonotype was recorded only once. The chain combines TRBV9 with TRBJ2-4; maybe TRBD1 (5 bases). The end of the DNA fits TRBJ2-7 better, so the J call may be wrong. CDR3 length: 14 amino acids. CDR1 and CDR2 (germline): SGDLS, YYNGEE. This chain's CDR3 is CASSPQGQRYEQYF. The CDR3 nucleotides are TGTGCCAGCAGCCCCCAGGGCCAGCGCTACGAGCAGTACTTC.

The rearrangement uses TRBV7-2 and TRBJ2-7; 12 bases fit TRBD2. Trimming took 1 base from V and 3 from J; bases not matched to a gene: 4. The CDR3 contains 16 residues. From germline, CDR1 is SGHTA and CDR2 FQGNSA. The CDR3 DNA reads TGTGCCAGCAGCTTAGAAGGACTAGCGGGGTACTACGAGCAGTACTTC. Protein product: CASSLEGLAGYYEQYF.

In this sample, this clonotype turned up a few times. In DNA, the CDR3 is TGCAGCACAGAGGGAGGCTCCTATAATTCACCCCTCCACTTT. It encodes CSTEGGSYNSPLHF. The gene calls are TRBV20-1 and TRBJ1-6; D unresolved. CDR3 size: 14 residues. In germline, CDR1 is DFQATT, CDR2 SNEGSKA (reference sequence).

The gene calls are TRBV6-5 and TRBJ2-2; D possibly corresponds to TRBD1 (5 bases). Germline lookup yields CDR1 MNHEY and CDR2 SVGAGI. CDR3 size: 13 residues. The ends were cut back, 7 bases at V and 4 bases at J, with 10 bases in the middle. The CDR3 nucleotides read TGTGCCAGCAACCTCGACAGCACCGGGGAGCTGTTTTTT. It is translated as CASNLDSTGELFF.

This clonotype was detected once. V and J are TRBV20-1 and TRBJ1-2; tentative D call: TRBD1 (5 bases). The CDR3 sequence is 15 residues long. CDR1 is DFQATT and CDR2 is SNEGSKA in the germline V gene (reference sequence). The V end lost 0 bases, the J end lost 2 bases, and 13 bases lay between the germline ends. The CDR3 is CSARDAGVGNYGYTF. CDR3 nucleotide sequence: TGCAGTGCTAGAGACGCGGGGGTAGGGAACTATGGCTACACCTTC.

The chain is built from TRBV7-9 and TRBJ1-4; D gene ambiguous. Germline CDR1 and CDR2: SEHNR and FQNEAQ (reference sequence). V dropped 2 bases and J dropped 4 bases, with 8 bases sitting between them. This CDR3 has 14 residues. The CDR3 coding sequence is TGTGCCAGCAGCTTACTCCAGGATAATGAAAAACTGTTTTTT. Its translation: CASSLLQDNEKLFF.

The table lists this clonotype with a count of one. This sequence joins TRBV5-6 and TRBJ1-1; TRBD1 is a possible D gene (6 bases). The germline V gene encodes CDR1 SGHDT and CDR2 YYEEEE. CDR3 length: 17 residues. V was pared by 3 bases and J by 0 bases, with 18 bases between. CDR3 sequence: CASSSGHDLYMNTEAFF. For the CDR3, the DNA is TGTGCCAGCAGCTCGGGACACGACCTCTACATGAACACTGAAGCTTTCTTT.

V usage is TRBV24-1 and J usage is TRBJ2-3; D not resolved. Looked up from germline, CDR1 is KGHDR and CDR2 is SFDVKD. V shed 1 base and J shed 6 bases, with 7 bases lying between them. This CDR3 contains 13 residues. As DNA, the CDR3 is TGTGCCACCAGTGATTTAGCCGGGGATACGCAGTATTTT. Its translation is CATSDLAGDTQYF.

This clonotype was detected only a few times. The rearrangement uses TRBV7-9 and TRBJ1-2; possibly TRBD1 for D (5 bases). The germline V gene encodes CDR1 SEHNR and CDR2 FQNEAQ (reference sequence). The V gene lost 3 bases and the J gene lost 1 base, with 15 bases spanning the gap. The CDR3 is 16 amino acids. DNA for the CDR3: TGTGCCAGCAGCTTCGAAAAGGGACGTAATAACTATGGCTACACCTTC. Translation: CASSFEKGRNNYGYTF.

This chain links TRBV4-1 with TRBJ2-5; 11 nucleotides align to TRBD2. Germline trimming cut 7 bases from V and 2 bases from J; bases unmatched to any gene: 6. Looked up from germline, CDR1 is MGHRA and CDR2 is YSYEKL. The CDR3 contains 15 residues. CDR3 nucleotides: TGCGCCAGCAATTTACTAGCGGGGGAACAAGAGACCCAGTACTTC. It specifies CASNLLAGEQETQYF.

The chain links TRBV2 to TRBJ1-4, with unresolved D. V lost 6 bases and J lost 7, with 6 bases in between. The germline gives CDR1 SNHLY, CDR2 FYNNEI. This CDR3 has 11 amino acids. The CDR3, as DNA: TGTGCCAGCAGCTATAGTGAAAAACTGTTTTTT. As protein: CASSYSEKLFF.

CDR3 sequence reads: CASSEPVHRDKDEQYF. The CDR3 region has the DNA TGTGCCAGCAGTGAACCAGTACACAGAGATAAAGACGAGCAGTACTTC. This chain connects TRBV2 to TRBJ2-7, with D unresolved. CDR1 SNHLY and CDR2 FYNNEI come from the germline V gene. The CDR3 has 16 residues. The ends were cut back, 2 bases at V and 5 bases at J, with 19 bases in the middle.

The chain has TRBV20-1 and TRBJ1-2; 10 nucleotides agree with TRBD1. CDR1 and CDR2 (germline): DFQATT, SNEGSKA (reference sequence). V lost 3 bases, J lost 6 bases, and 4 bases stayed unmatched. The CDR3 contains 13 residues. CDR3 coding DNA: TGCAGTGCTAGGGGACAGGGGAAGGATGGCTACACCTTC. Its translation: CSARGQGKDGYTF.